This T cell receptor (beta chain) was obtained from a study of blood T cell repertoires in COVID-19. Study-wide background: COVID-19 samples, acute and convalescent, were from the United States, Italy and Spain. In each case, the material was cDNA or gDNA derived from T cells, B-cell-depleted T cells, or PBMCs.

As originally analysed: Using reference gene primer amplification, nucleated cell counts were estimated. Here immunoSEQ multiplex PCR was the method, and the copy in TCRdb shows in-frame clones only, minus some. Clone size and the V and J calls come from that table; the DNA yielded D and trimming. The table records 85,000 or so clones, 90% to 95% of them present only once. Germline lookup yields CDR1 SGHTA and CDR2 FQGNSA. The CDR3 is 14 amino acids. The V end was cut by 5 bases, the J end by 6 bases, with 17 bases between. This clonotype was sampled from a human donor with active COVID-19. The donor label of this sample is uncertain. This chain uses TRBV7-2 with TRBJ2-7; a possible D gene is TRBD2 (5 bases). Sequenced: peripheral blood. Here the CDR3 DNA reads TGTGCCAGCAGCATCGGACGGAGGTTTCGCGAGCAGTACTTC. Its translation: CASSIGRRFREQYF. Combining the CDR3 with reference TRBV7-2 and TRBJ2-7 gives the whole variable domain GAGVSQSPSNKVTEKGKDVELRCDPISGHTALYWYRQSLGQGLEFLIYFQGNSAPDKSGLPSDRFSAERTGGSVSTLTIQRTQQEDSAVYLCASSIGRRFREQYFGPGTRLTVT.